What follows are 20 T cell receptor beta chains derived from one specimen sequenced in a study of CD8+CD57+ T cells in acquired aplastic anemia (dated by TCRdb to the late 2010s). The patients picked for sequencing were ones in whom flow cytometry had shown an expansion of CD8+CD57+ cells. The instrument given in TCRdb is Illumina HiSeq 2000. Profiling of TCR beta VDJ combinations and CDR3 sequences used genomic DNA as the template. The public reads were run again by TCRdb, first through fastp at Q25 and then through MiXCR, and only productive beta chains were kept. Each entry is one CDR3 protein sequence, shown with its most common DNA and genes. The sample table holds under 250,000 distinct CDR3 sequences, of which approximately 45% were seen once. In total, the top ten clones hold 7.8% of the sample. Sequenced sample: sorted CD4+, CD8+, or CD8+CD57+ T cells (not recorded which) from PBMCs. Source of these receptors: a human donor with aplastic anemia.

This sequence joins TRBV2 and TRBJ2-1; a possible D gene is TRBD2 (5 bases). Germline V gene sequence: CDR1 SNHLY, CDR2 FYNNEI. There are 13 residues in the CDR3. V gave up 4 bases and J gave up 7 bases, with 11 bases separating them. CDR3 sequence (DNA): TGTGCCAGCAGTGGTCGGGGTGGGAATGAGCAGTTCTTC. Protein: CASSGRGGNEQFF.

This clonotype was counted only a few times. The V call is TRBV27, the J call TRBJ2-1; 10 bases align to TRBD2. This CDR3 region has 16 residues. Looked up from germline, CDR1 is MNHEY and CDR2 is SMNVEV (reference sequence). Germline trimming cut 6 bases from V and 0 bases from J; bases unmatched to any gene: 5. The CDR3 reads CASRGGLATSYNEQFF. CDR3 nucleotide sequence: TGTGCCAGCAGGGGGGGACTAGCGACCTCCTACAATGAGCAGTTCTTC.

This clonotype has ten or more counts. The V and J genes are TRBV6-1 and TRBJ2-1; 7 bases match TRBD2. This CDR3 region has 15 residues. Germline loops: CDR1 MNHNS, CDR2 SASEGT. After removal of 2 bases from V and 3 bases from J, the junction contained 4 bases not matched to a gene. The CDR3 loop reads CASSEWLADYNEQFF. Written as DNA, the CDR3 is TGTGCCAGCAGTGAATGGCTAGCGGACTACAATGAGCAGTTCTTC.

A remark on this clonotype: The DNA is left out, because the CDR3 cannot be placed on it with certainty; the CDR3 is given as TCRdb lists it. The J gene is TRBJ1-5, the V gene TRBV7-8; the table names TRBD1, a call not compared with the DNA. The CDR3 is 21 amino acids in total, end residues counted. Germline V gene data show CDR1 as SGHVS and CDR2 as FQNEAQ. CDR3 sequence: CASSPRQGVDEQYFGPVPQHF.

V and J are TRBV7-3 and TRBJ2-1; 9 nucleotides agree with TRBD1. The germline V gene has CDR1 SGHTA and CDR2 FQGTGA. The CDR3 covers 15 residues. V lost 5 bases to trimming and J lost 1 base; unmatched junction nucleotides: 3. The CDR3 reads CASSPDRGSYNEQFF. DNA of the CDR3: TGTGCCAGCAGCCCCGACAGGGGGTCCTACAATGAGCAGTTCTTC.

This clonotype has at least ten counts. The genes are TRBV20-1 and TRBJ1-6; TRBD1 is a possible D gene (6 bases). This CDR3 is 18 amino acids long. Germline V lookup: CDR1 DFQATT, CDR2 SNEGSKA (reference sequence). Between the trimmed V and J ends, which lost 5 bases and 1 base, there was a span of 21 bases. CDR3 bases: TGCAGTGCTTCAGGGGACATCATCACGAGATCCTATAATTCACCCCTCCACTTT. The encoded protein is CSASGDIITRSYNSPLHF.

The rearrangement uses TRBV15 and TRBJ2-1; 11 positions agree with TRBD2. Germline V gene sequence: CDR1 LNHNV, CDR2 YYDKDF (reference sequence). After removal of 4 bases from V and 7 bases from J, the junction contained 6 bases not matched to a gene. The CDR3 contains 15 residues. The CDR3 loop is CATSIGTSGWNEQFF. DNA for the CDR3: TGTGCCACCAGCATCGGGACTAGCGGCTGGAATGAGCAGTTCTTC.

The chain has TRBV4-1 and TRBJ1-1, with 10 bases lining up with TRBD1. The CDR3 has 18 residues. The germline CDR1 and CDR2 sequences are MGHRA and YSYEKL. Trimming removed 1 base from V and 3 bases from J; junction bases left unmatched: 11. The CDR3 DNA follows: TGCGCCAGCAGCCAAGGGACCTGGACAGGGGGAGGGTACACTGAAGCTTTCTTT. Translating it yields CASSQGTWTGGGYTEAFF.

In its sample, this clonotype was seen many times. The chain carries TRBV4-1 and TRBJ2-7; D not certain. Per the germline V gene, CDR1 is MGHRA and CDR2 is YSYEKL. CDR3 size: 15 residues. Trimming removed 0 bases from V and 5 bases from J, with 14 bases in between. CDR3 residues: CASSQDPGGGDEQYF. The CDR3 DNA follows: TGCGCCAGCAGCCAAGATCCGGGCGGCGGAGACGAGCAGTACTTC.

This clonotype occurred many times. This sequence joins TRBV7-8 and TRBJ2-1, with D tentatively TRBD2 (5 bases). Germline values: CDR1 SGHVS, CDR2 FQNEAQ. This CDR3 has 15 residues. V was trimmed by 1 base and J by 8 bases, leaving 15 bases between them. CDR3 residues: CASSLDGVIMDEQFF. In DNA, the CDR3 is TGTGCCAGCAGCTTAGACGGGGTGATTATGGATGAGCAGTTCTTC.

The V gene is TRBV7-2, the J gene TRBJ2-7; D may correspond to TRBD1 or TRBD2 (7 bases each). Germline CDR1 and CDR2: SGHTA and FQGNSA. CDR3 length: 18 residues. V was cut by 6 bases and J by 0 bases, with 24 bases left in between. In DNA, the CDR3 is TGTGCCAGCAGTTACTCGAGCGGGAAGACAGGGCTCTCCTACGAGCAGTACGTC. Protein: CASSYSSGKTGLSYEQYV.

This chain joins TRBV10-3 and TRBJ1-5; D not resolved. The CDR3 is 14 amino acids. The germline gives CDR1 ENHRY, CDR2 SYGVKD. Trimming removed 10 bases at V and 5 bases at J, with 18 bases between. CDR3 DNA sequence: TGTGCCACCAATCGTGACCGAAACTATCAGCCCCAGCATTTT. This codes for CATNRDRNYQPQHF.

As concerns this clonotype: A much larger clone is a single base away; this may be a read error. The chain recombines TRBV7-9 with TRBJ2-7; 8 bases fit TRBD2. From germline, CDR1 is SEHNR and CDR2 FQNEAQ (reference sequence). The CDR3 is made up of 15 amino acids. The CDR3: CARSSTGGRYYEQYF. The CDR3 coding sequence is TGTGCCCGCAGCTCTACGGGGGGGAGGTACTACGAGCAGTACTTC.

For this clonotype: The germline gene is not matched at one end of the junction; a read error may be the cause. V and J are TRBV19 and TRBJ2-3, with TRBD1 matching over 9 bases. Germline V gene data show CDR1 as LNHDA and CDR2 as SQIVND (reference sequence). The CDR3 spans 16 residues. The CDR3, as DNA: TGTGCCAGTGGTATGGATCCTGGGACAGGGTCAGGTACGCAGTATTTT. Encoded protein: CASGMDPGTGSGTQYF.

The chain carries TRBV4-2 and TRBJ2-5; tentatively, D is TRBD2 (7 bases). This CDR3 has 18 amino acids. V lost 0 bases to trimming and J lost 5 bases, with 22 bases between them. Germline assignment: CDR1 LGHNA and CDR2 YNFKEQ. The CDR3 is CASSQERGGGLLRETQYF. CDR3 in DNA: TGTGCCAGCAGCCAAGAAAGGGGGGGTGGGTTGTTGCGGGAGACCCAGTACTTC.

This clonotype has at least ten counts. This sequence joins TRBV19 and TRBJ2-3; 9 bases line up with TRBD2. The CDR3 extends over 14 amino acids. CDR1 and CDR2 (germline): LNHDA, SQIVND (reference sequence). The V segment lost 6 bases and the J segment 2 bases; nucleotides outside the gene matches: 3. CDR3: CASRASGTTDTQYF. DNA for the CDR3: TGTGCCAGTAGGGCTAGCGGGACCACAGATACGCAGTATTTT.

This clonotype appeared a few times. The J gene is TRBJ2-1, the V gene TRBV9; D may be TRBD1 (5 bases). V gave up 0 bases and J gave up 7 bases, with 11 bases separating them. Germline assignment: CDR1 SGDLS and CDR2 YYNGEE. The CDR3 sequence is 14 residues long. The DNA of the CDR3 is TGTGCCAGCAGCGTAGTGCCAGCAGGGAATGAGCAGTTCTTC. It encodes CASSVVPAGNEQFF.

This clonotype occurred a few times. V gene TRBV29-1 combines with J gene TRBJ1-1, with D possibly TRBD1 on 5 matching bases. This CDR3 has 11 amino acids. V was cut by 6 bases and J by 10 bases, with 15 bases left in between. Germline V gene data show CDR1 as SQVTM and CDR2 as ANQGSEA. The CDR3 loop is CSVAEQGTAFF. In nucleotides, the CDR3 is TGCAGCGTGGCGGAGCAGGGTACAGCTTTCTTT.

This clonotype was found many times. The chain joins TRBV12-5 to TRBJ2-7, with TRBD1 identical over 9 bases. CDR3 size: 12 residues. The germline V gene encodes CDR1 LGHNT and CDR2 FRNRAP. Trimming removed 6 bases from V and 6 bases from J; junction bases left unmatched: 3. Here the CDR3 DNA reads TGTGCTAGTGGGCAGGACAGGGGCGAGCAGTACTTC. Translating gives CASGQDRGEQYF.

This rearrangement joins TRBV15 to TRBJ1-2; no clear D gene. V was clipped by 4 bases and J by 2 bases, with 8 bases between them. Germline CDR1 LNHNV, CDR2 YYDKDF (reference sequence). This CDR3 is built from 13 residues. CDR3: CATSKDLNYGYTF. Written as DNA, the CDR3 is TGTGCCACCAGCAAGGACCTGAACTATGGCTACACCTTC. The full variable domain, completed using reference TRBV15 and TRBJ1-2, is DAMVIQNPRYQVTQFGKPVTLSCSQTLNHNVMYWYQQKSSQAPKLLFHYYDKDFNNEADTPDNFQSRRPNTSFCFLDIRSPGLGDTAMYLCATSKDLNYGYTFGSGTRLTVV.